This T cell receptor beta chain was captured by sequencing in a study of molecular identifiers for immune sequencing clone quantification. Generation of bulk TCR libraries relied on previously described methods and listed TCR primers. TCRdb reprocessed the PCR reads via MiXCR and lists one record per CDR3 protein. In the table there are 85,000 to 90,000 distinct CDR3 sequences, roughly 19% of which are singletons. This clonotype was recorded many times. Trimming took 3 bases from V and 3 from J; bases not matched to a gene: 5. CDR1 and CDR2 from the germline V gene are MGHRA and YSYEKL. The CDR3 is made up of 17 amino acids.

The chain carries TRBV4-1 and TRBJ2-3; 14 bases agree with TRBD2. Specimen: naive CD8+ T cells from blood, with Jurkat cell RNA spiked in. The subset denotes: FACS-sorted CD8+CD4-CCR7+CD45RA+ naive T cells. This clonotype was sampled from a human donor in good health. Some libraries in this study had Jurkat cell RNA spiked in. CDR3 amino acids: CASSHGLAGGQTDTQYF. The CDR3 DNA reads as TGCGCCAGCAGCCACGGACTAGCGGGGGGTCAGACAGATACGCAGTATTTT.